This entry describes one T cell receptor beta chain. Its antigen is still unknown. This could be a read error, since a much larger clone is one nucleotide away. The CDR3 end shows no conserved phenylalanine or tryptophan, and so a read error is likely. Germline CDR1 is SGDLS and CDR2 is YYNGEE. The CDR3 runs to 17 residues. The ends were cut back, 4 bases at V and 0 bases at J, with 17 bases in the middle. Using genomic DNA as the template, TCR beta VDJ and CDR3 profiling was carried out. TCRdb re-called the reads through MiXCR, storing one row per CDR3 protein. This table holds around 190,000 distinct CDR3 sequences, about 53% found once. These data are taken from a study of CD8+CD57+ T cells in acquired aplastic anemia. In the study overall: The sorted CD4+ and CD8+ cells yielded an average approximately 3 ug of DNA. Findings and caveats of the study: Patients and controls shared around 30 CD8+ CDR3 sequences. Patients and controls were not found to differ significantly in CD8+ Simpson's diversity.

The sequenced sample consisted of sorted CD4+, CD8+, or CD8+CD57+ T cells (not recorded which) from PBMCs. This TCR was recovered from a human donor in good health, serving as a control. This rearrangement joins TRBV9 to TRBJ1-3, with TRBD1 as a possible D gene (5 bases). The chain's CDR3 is CASSPPQGRSSGNTIYS. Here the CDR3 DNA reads TGTGCCAGCAGCCCCCCCCAGGGAAGGAGCTCTGGAAACACCATATATTCT.